These T cell receptor beta chains were read from a single sample in a study of blood T cell repertoires in COVID-19. The data were produced by immunoSEQ multiplex PCR, yet TCRdb's version contains in-frame clones alone and is incomplete. This table holds around 75,000 clones, 86% found once. Sequenced: peripheral blood. The receptor source for this set is a man aged 65 to 79 with active COVID-19. CDR3s include the opening cysteine and the closing phenylalanine or tryptophan. Each record gives: CDR3 protein, CDR3 DNA, V gene, clone size, D gene, J gene. A D gene is named only where the DNA matches it firmly. For some rows the clone size is stated as once, few or many, or as a class when expanded; others skip it.

CASSPLSGYGYTF TGTGCCAGCAGTCCACTCAGCGGCTATGGCTACACCTTC TRBV12-3/TRBV12-4 . . TRBJ1-2
CASSYSNGDEQFF TGTGCCAGCAGTTACTCGAACGGTGATGAGCAGTTCTTC TRBV6-5 . . TRBJ2-1
CAWSGQNNSPLHF TGTGCCTGGAGTGGGCAAAATAATTCACCCCTCCACTTT TRBV30 . . TRBJ1-6
CASSQGLAGGAGTQYF TGTGCCAGCAGCCAGGGACTAGCGGGAGGGGCCGGGACCCAGTACTTC TRBV7-3 . TRBD2 TRBJ2-5
CASSGAQGLPQHF TGTGCCAGCAGCGGGGCCCAGGGTCTTCCCCAGCATTTT TRBV3-1/TRBV3-2 . . TRBJ1-5
CASTRGEGLAGVGEQFF TGTGCCAGCACCCGGGGTGAGGGACTAGCGGGAGTTGGTGAGCAGTTCTTC TRBV28 . TRBD2 TRBJ2-1
CASSPGGAGLYEQYF TGTGCCAGCAGCCCCGGGGGAGCGGGGCTTTACGAGCAGTACTTC TRBV14 once TRBD2 TRBJ2-7
CASSVEGDNSYEQYF TGTGCCAGCAGCGTAGAGGGGGACAACTCCTACGAGCAGTACTTC TRBV9 . . TRBJ2-7
CASSFGPSGTGSREKLFF TGTGCCAGCAGCTTCGGCCCCTCCGGGACAGGGTCTCGGGAAAAACTGTTTTTT TRBV7-2 few TRBD1 TRBJ1-4
CASSYSRAGGEQYF TGTGCCAGCAGTTACTCGAGGGCAGGGGGAGAGCAGTACTTC TRBV6-5 few TRBD1 TRBJ2-7
CASSSYNSNQPQHF TGTGCCAGCAGCTCTTACAATAGCAATCAGCCCCAGCATTTT TRBV7-2 . . TRBJ1-5
CATRLGGDNQPQHF TGTGCCACCCGGTTGGGGGGAGACAATCAGCCCCAGCATTTT TRBV10-3 . . TRBJ1-5
CASPGTGGKREQYF TGTGCCAGCCCCGGCACGGGGGGCAAAAGGGAGCAGTACTTC TRBV21-1 once . TRBJ2-7
CAISEGGPSGEQFF TGTGCCATCAGTGAGGGGGGCCCATCAGGTGAGCAGTTCTTC TRBV10-3 . . TRBJ2-1
CASSLVWGRPLDSEQFF TGTGCCAGCAGCTTAGTCTGGGGGAGGCCCTTGGATAGTGAGCAGTTCTTC TRBV11-2 . . TRBJ2-1
CASSQGGDRRQNIQYF TGTGCCAGCAGCCAAGGGGGGGACAGACGACAAAACATTCAGTACTTC TRBV3-1/TRBV3-2 . . TRBJ2-4
CASSSSDRVGGYTF TGCGCCAGCAGCTCCTCCGACAGGGTAGGGGGCTACACCTTC TRBV5-1 . TRBD1 TRBJ1-2
CASSPDRGEKLFF TGTGCCAGCAGTCCGGACAGGGGTGAAAAACTGTTTTTT TRBV28 . TRBD1 TRBJ1-4
CASSAAQGEQYF TGCGCCAGCAGCGCGGCCCAGGGCGAGCAGTACTTC TRBV5-1 . . TRBJ2-7
CASSLSPSSGNTIYF TGTGCCAGCAGTTTGTCGCCCAGCTCTGGAAACACCATATATTTT TRBV7-2 . . TRBJ1-3
CASSPPTSVKNIQYF TGTGCCAGCAGTCCACCGACTAGCGTCAAAAACATTCAGTACTTC TRBV28 . TRBD2 TRBJ2-4
CASSLDWGGSGNTIYF TGTGCCAGCAGCTTAGATTGGGGAGGGTCCGGAAACACCATATATTTT TRBV11-2 . . TRBJ1-3
CASSRESGQGRPGELFF TGTGCCAGCAGCCGGGAGAGCGGGCAGGGCAGGCCCGGGGAGCTGTTTTTT TRBV4-2 many . TRBJ2-2
CASSLLAPLAGVSYEQYF TGTGCCAGCAGCTTACTGGCCCCACTAGCGGGAGTCTCCTACGAGCAGTACTTC TRBV7-6 . TRBD2 TRBJ2-7
CASSFRQAHYEQYF TGTGCCAGCAGCTTTCGACAGGCCCACTACGAGCAGTACTTC TRBV5-8 . . TRBJ2-7
CAWSVLAGGGTGELFF TGTGCCTGGAGTGTACTAGCGGGAGGAGGCACCGGGGAGCTGTTTTTT TRBV30 . TRBD2 TRBJ2-2
CASSVQTSGILHNEQFF TGTGCCAGCAGCGTACAAACTAGCGGGATCCTGCACAATGAGCAGTTCTTC TRBV9 . TRBD2 TRBJ2-1
CASSPQEVAYEQYF TGTGCCAGCAGCCCACAGGAAGTGGCGTACGAGCAGTACTTC TRBV7-6 once . TRBJ2-7
CASSPRTSGSTDTQYF TGTGCCAGCAGCCCGCGGACTAGCGGGAGCACAGATACGCAGTATTTT TRBV11-3 . TRBD2 TRBJ2-3
CASRPTGKDTEAFF TGCGCCAGCAGGCCCACAGGGAAGGACACTGAAGCTTTCTTT TRBV10-2 . . TRBJ1-1
CASSQDSLHEAFF TGTGCCAGCAGCCAGGACAGCCTCCATGAAGCTTTCTTT TRBV3-1/TRBV3-2 . . TRBJ1-1
CASSITRGPYEQYF TGTGCCAGTAGTATAACCAGGGGTCCCTACGAGCAGTACTTC TRBV19 . . TRBJ2-7
CASLSWGAVNEQFF TGTGCCAGCCTCTCATGGGGAGCGGTCAATGAGCAGTTCTTC TRBV7-8 . . TRBJ2-1
CASSPGWRGTKSSEQYF TGTGCCAGCAGTCCCGGGTGGCGTGGGACTAAAAGCTCCGAGCAGTACTTC TRBV27 . TRBD2 TRBJ2-7
CASSLLAGGPAEQFF TGTGCCAGTAGTCTTCTAGCGGGAGGGCCGGCGGAGCAGTTCTTC TRBV19 . TRBD2 TRBJ2-1
CASSPRGGRGSPLHF TGTGCCAGCAGCCCACGGGGGGGCCGGGGGTCACCCCTCCACTTT TRBV7-3 . . TRBJ1-6
CASSITGRGVNEQFF TGTGCCAGTAGTATAACCGGGAGGGGGGTCAATGAGCAGTTCTTC TRBV19 . TRBD2 TRBJ2-1
CASSRGGNEKLFF TGTGCCAGTAGCCGGGGGGGTAATGAAAAACTGTTTTTT TRBV19 . . TRBJ1-4
CASSQEQGPHTDTQYF TGTGCCAGCAGCCAAGAGCAGGGTCCCCACACAGATACGCAGTATTTT TRBV4-2 . . TRBJ2-3
CASSGGSDEQFF TGTGCCAGCAGCGGGGGGTCCGATGAGCAGTTCTTC TRBV12-3/TRBV12-4 . TRBD2 TRBJ2-1
CASSLSVSDTGELFF TGCGCCAGCAGCTTGTCGGTCTCCGACACCGGGGAGCTGTTTTTT TRBV5-1 once . TRBJ2-2
CASSPAGEAYGYTF TGTGCCAGCTCACCAGCGGGGGAAGCCTATGGCTACACCTTC TRBV18 . . TRBJ1-2
CASSLAATPNTGELFF TGTGCCAGCTCACTAGCGGCGACCCCGAACACCGGGGAGCTGTTTTTT TRBV18 once . TRBJ2-2
CASSGGITAYEQYF TGTGCCAGCAGCGGAGGGATTACGGCCTACGAGCAGTACTTC TRBV7-2 . . TRBJ2-7
CAISEQPTGRGEAFF TGTGCCATCAGTGAGCAACCCACGGGGAGAGGTGAAGCTTTCTTT TRBV10-3 . . TRBJ1-1
CASSYGQEGNSPLHF TGTGCCAGCAGTTACGGGCAGGAGGGGAATTCACCCCTCCACTTT TRBV6-5 few . TRBJ1-6
CASSLGGSSRDEQYF TGTGCCAGCAGCTTAGGTGGTAGCTCCCGGGACGAGCAGTACTTC TRBV7-8 few . TRBJ2-7
CASRISGGGQETQYF TGTGCCAGCAGGATATCGGGGGGTGGCCAAGAGACCCAGTACTTC TRBV27 . TRBD2 TRBJ2-5
CASSIPGQGAGDTQYF TGTGCCAGTAGTATTCCGGGACAGGGGGCCGGAGATACGCAGTATTTT TRBV19 once TRBD1 TRBJ2-3
CASSAAGVRTEAFF TGCGCCAGCAGCGCCGCCGGGGTGAGGACTGAAGCTTTCTTT TRBV5-1 . . TRBJ1-1
CASSEWGQLTNTIYF TGTGCCAGCAGTGAATGGGGACAACTGACGAACACCATATATTTT TRBV25-1 . . TRBJ1-3
CASSDWGGDYEQYF TGTGCCAGCAGTGATTGGGGGGGCGACTACGAGCAGTACTTC TRBV25-1 . . TRBJ2-7
CASRPTSGSWNEQFF TGTGCCAGCCGACCTACCAGCGGGAGTTGGAATGAGCAGTTCTTC TRBV28 . TRBD2 TRBJ2-1
CASSPRTGSGNSPLHF TGTGCCAGTAGTCCCCGGACAGGGAGTGGTAATTCACCCCTCCACTTT TRBV19 . TRBD1 TRBJ1-6